This TCR beta chain emerged from a study of tumor-infiltrating lymphocytes in oesophageal squamous cell carcinoma. From the PCR reads, TCRdb called clonotypes with MiXCR, one entry per CDR3 protein. The repertoire holds about 21,000 distinct CDR3 sequences, with approximately 40% as singletons. The V end lost 6 bases, the J end lost 0 bases, and 3 bases lay between the germline ends. The germline CDR1 and CDR2 sequences are MNHNS and SASEGT. This CDR3 comprises 12 residues. Sequencing was done on a sample of normal esophageal tissue next to the tumor. The chain links TRBV6-1 to TRBJ1-5, with D uncertain. The TCR originated in a male donor with esophageal squamous cell carcinoma. CDR3 nucleotides: TGTGCCAGCAGCGATAGCAATCAGCCCCAGCATTTT. Its protein is CASSDSNQPQHF.